This T cell receptor (beta chain) was recorded in a study of blood T cell repertoires in COVID-19 (dated by TCRdb to about 2020). Some background on the complete study: Samples covering the acute and convalescent phases of COVID-19 were provided by collaborators in the United States, Italy and Spain. The prospective study material was composed of cDNA or gDNA derived from T cells, B-cell-depleted T cells, or PBMCs. The dataset comprised deeply sampled blood TCRbeta repertoires from subjects exposed to, actively infected with, or recovered from COVID-19. The repertoires were made available in a free public database intended to serve as a resource for research on the immune response to SARS-CoV-2. Samples came from the ongoing ImmuneRACE study (first 160 participants) plus 1,254 subjects from 6 global collaborators. The sample metadata nearly always contained a de-identified subject ID, COVID-19 status, age in years and sex. Where available, HLA class I and class II types were obtained from metadata supplied by the sample provider rather than from assay-based typing. The paper's findings and limits, for the study overall: The quantity of clinical and demographic metadata differed by source and by participant and was supplied without curation.

The collaborating institutions used their own protocols to collect whole blood in K2EDTA tubes. For TCRbeta analysis, collaborators shipped samples in one of three forms: frozen whole blood, isolated PBMCs, or DNA extracted from either of those sample types. For this clone: Its antigen specificity is not known. It has no much larger one-base neighbor in the sample; base qualities were not kept.

The germline V gene sets CDR1 to SGHRS and CDR2 to YFSETQ. The junction shows trimming of 4 bases on V and 3 bases on J, plus 13 bases between the germline ends. The CDR3 holds 14 amino acids from the cysteine to the phenylalanine. Just CDR3 DNA is preserved here, 42 bases in frame from base 1. TCRbeta CDR3 regions were amplified from genomic DNA using the immunoSEQ Assay, a bias-controlled multiplex PCR. As for the authors' bioinformatics: Within the assay, amplification of reference gene primers was used to estimate how many nucleated cells each sample contained. To quantify the absolute abundance of each unique TCRbeta CDR3 rearrangement, sequence reads were collapsed and filtered. For each sample, productive Simpson clonality was calculated as the square root of Simpson's diversity index across productive rearrangements. Not all clones reach the TCRdb copy of this immuneACCESS table, which keeps in-frame sequences only. Checked studies attribute under half of the gap to unresolved V genes and leave the rest unexplained. V and J calls plus clone size are reproduced from that table; the DNA served to infer D and trimming. This sample has about 310,000 clones in its table, and about nine tenths of those were observed once. The ten most abundant clones make up 1% of the sample.

This chain joins TRBV5-1 to TRBJ1-1, with TRBD1 perhaps the D gene, on 6 matching bases. Sequencing was carried out using peripheral blood. The receptor was derived from a man aged 50 to 59 with active or convalescent COVID-19. The CDR3 loop reads CASSNGQLDTEAFF. The DNA reads as follows: TGCGCCAGCAGCAACGGACAGTTAGACACTGAAGCTTTCTTT.